This T cell receptor beta chain comes out of a study of cytomegalovirus exposure and HLA in healthy donors. Turning to the study itself: Ancestry clustering placed more than 80% of over 300 genotyped donors in the Caucasian-associated cluster.

A note on this clone: The antigen remains unidentified.

V was clipped by 3 bases and J by 6 bases; unmatched bases: 2. Germline CDR1 SGHNT, CDR2 YYREEE (reference sequence). This CDR3 spans 13 amino acids. PCR primers comprised 60 Vbeta and 13 Jbeta primers. Produced via immunoSEQ multiplex PCR; TCRdb's table is partial and in-frame only. In all, the sample yields under 95,000 clones. The study, taken as a whole, reports: Reportedly, fewer N-insertions than the approximately 690-donor mean appeared in an Asian-associated ancestry cluster in a later analysis. An analysis done earlier found most TCR beta V segments productive about 90% or about 30% of the time. Reportedly, TCR beta sequences accurately predicted HLA-A and HLA-B alleles in most subjects.

The sequence derives from a female donor in good health and CMV-seropositive. The specimen sequenced was PBMCs. V and J are TRBV5-4 and TRBJ1-5; 8 nucleotides match TRBD1. The CDR3 nucleotides read TGTGCCAGCAGCTCGGACAGGGTTCAGCCCCAGCATTTT. Translated, it gives CASSSDRVQPQHF.